These T cell receptor beta chains were read from a single sample in a study of cytomegalovirus exposure and HLA in healthy donors. Some clones are missing from TCRdb's copy, which holds only in-frame ones; the method was immunoSEQ multiplex PCR. The repertoire holds around 150,000 clones, with 60% to 85% as singletons. Specimen: PBMCs. These receptors all stem from a male donor in good health and CMV-seronegative. The CDR3 runs from the conserved cysteine through the conserved F or W. D genes are given only for firm matches. For some rows the clone size is stated as once, few or many, or as a class when expanded; others skip it.

>-|TRBJ1-5|TRBD1|TRBV14|16
CASSPKGTGANQPQHF
TGTGCCAGCAGCCCTAAAGGAACAGGGGCGAATCAGCCCCAGCATTTT
>-|TRBJ1-2|TRBD1|TRBV4-2|17
CASSQDRVQGAYYGYTF
TGTGCCAGCAGCCAAGATCGAGTACAGGGGGCGTACTATGGCTACACCTTC
>-|TRBJ2-1|-|TRBV11-3|13
CASSLGGHDEQFF
TGTGCCAGCAGCTTAGGAGGGCATGATGAGCAGTTCTTC
>-|TRBJ2-2|TRBD2|TRBV7-7|15
CASSLAGGTTGELFF
TGTGCTAGCAGCTTAGCGGGAGGGACCACCGGGGAGCTGTTTTTT
>-|TRBJ2-7|TRBD2|TRBV6-5|14
CASSPSGAGGEQYF
TGTGCCAGCAGCCCATCGGGAGCGGGAGGAGAGCAGTACTTC
>-|TRBJ1-2|TRBD1|TRBV12-5|15
CASRDRDRGNYGYTF
TGTGCTAGTCGAGACCGGGACAGGGGTAACTATGGCTACACCTTC
>-|TRBJ1-2|TRBD1|TRBV5-1|13
CASSPDRVNGYTF
TGCGCCAGCAGCCCTGACAGGGTAAACGGCTACACCTTC
>-|TRBJ1-2|-|TRBV29-1|13
CSVIDGINYGYTF
TGCAGCGTAATCGACGGGATTAACTATGGCTACACCTTC
>-|TRBJ2-7|TRBD1|TRBV2|16
CASSVGPGQGSYEQYF
TGTGCCAGCAGTGTGGGGCCGGGACAGGGATCCTACGAGCAGTACTTC
>-|TRBJ2-7|-|TRBV7-8|15
CASSSRASPTYEQYF
TGTGCCAGCAGCTCCAGGGCCTCACCTACCTACGAGCAGTACTTC
>once|TRBJ2-2|-|TRBV5-1|17
CASSLVLVQGNTGELFF
TGCGCCAGCAGCTTGGTGCTCGTACAGGGGAACACCGGGGAGCTGTTTTTT
>-|TRBJ2-2|TRBD1|TRBV7-7|15
CASSLGRGRAGELFF
TGTGCTAGCAGCTTGGGAAGGGGGCGAGCCGGGGAGCTGTTTTTT
>-|TRBJ1-5|-|TRBV6-1|16
CASSGGGPYSNQPQHF
TGTGCCAGCAGTGGCGGCGGCCCCTATAGCAATCAGCCCCAGCATTTT
>-|TRBJ2-6|-|TRBV5-6|17
CASSFPGRTSGANVLTF
TGTGCCAGCAGCTTTCCTGGCAGAACCTCTGGGGCCAACGTCCTGACTTTC
>-|TRBJ1-1|TRBD1|TRBV29-1|12
CSVLGQITEAFF
TGCAGCGTCCTGGGACAGATCACTGAAGCTTTCTTT
>-|TRBJ1-5|-|TRBV6-1|13
CASSEATGQPQHF
TGTGCCAGCAGTGAAGCCACGGGGCAGCCCCAGCATTTT
>-|TRBJ1-1|TRBD1|TRBV6-5|14
CASSSYRGYTEAFF
TGTGCCAGCAGTTCATACAGGGGGTACACTGAAGCTTTCTTT
>-|TRBJ2-3|-|TRBV6-5|14
CASSYSEEGDTQYF
TGTGCCAGCAGTTACTCCGAGGAAGGAGATACGCAGTATTTT
>-|TRBJ1-2|TRBD1|TRBV9|17
CASSVGLVGTDNYGYTF
TGTGCCAGCAGCGTAGGACTTGTGGGGACAGACAACTATGGCTACACCTTC
>-|TRBJ1-5|-|TRBV19|13
CASSTGDNQPQHF
TGTGCCAGCTCTACCGGGGACAACCAGCCCCAGCATTTT
>-|TRBJ2-3|TRBD1|TRBV6-1|16
CASSEGTGMRTDTQYF
TGTGCCAGCAGTGAAGGGACAGGGATGCGCACAGATACGCAGTATTTT
>few|TRBJ2-1|-|TRBV5-1|18
CASSLRVPAPGSYNEQFF
TGCGCCAGCAGCTTGAGAGTACCCGCCCCCGGCTCCTACAATGAGCAGTTCTTC
>-|TRBJ1-4|-|TRBV7-9|13
CASSPRQAEKLFF
TGTGCCAGCAGCCCACGACAGGCCGAAAAACTGTTTTTT
>-|TRBJ1-2|TRBD1|TRBV2|16
CASSEFGQGADYGYTF
TGTGCCAGCAGTGAATTTGGGCAGGGGGCAGACTATGGCTACACCTTC